The clone carrying this T cell receptor (beta chain) was detected ten times or more. The target antigen is unknown. A much larger clone lies one base from this, so it may be a read error. Germline trimming cut 10 bases from V and 3 bases from J; bases unmatched to any gene: 6. The CDR3 runs 14 residues. Germline CDR1 MNHEY, CDR2 SVGAGI. The sample originates from a study of breast tumors, draining lymph nodes, adjacent tissues. A single record per CDR3 protein comes from TCRdb applying MiXCR to the multiplex PCR reads. The table includes 200,000 or so distinct CDR3 sequences, approximately 31% detected once. Breast cancer patients provided tissue from their axillary draining lymph nodes. Notes on the study in general: Luminal-like breast cancer showed significantly higher tumor–nontumor repertoire similarity than basal-like.

The genes are TRBV6-5 and TRBJ2-5; 12 nucleotides line up with TRBD2. This TCR was sampled from a female donor with breast cancer. Some clones in this sample may be carry-over from other donors' samples. Sequenced sample: axillary lymph node tissue. Written as DNA, the CDR3 is TGTGCCACCAAACGACTAGCGGGAGAAGAGACCCAGTACTTC. Its protein is CATKRLAGEETQYF.